Following are 25 T cell receptor beta chains from one sample sequenced in a study of prognosis after radiotherapy for stage I lung cancer. Two-round multiplex PCR on genomic DNA was the method by which TCR beta CDR3 was amplified. For every TRBV and TRBJ gene, a specific primer was used in first-round PCR. In TCRdb, the multiplex PCR reads were re-called with MiXCR into one record per CDR3 protein. The sample yields 51,000 or so distinct CDR3 sequences, over 30% seen once. The sample was PBMCs, taken before or after stereotactic body radiation therapy (not recorded which). All receptors come from a donor over 45 with non-small cell lung cancer.

Concerning this clonotype itself: Since a far larger clone is one base different, this is likely a read error. The chain has TRBV7-9 and TRBJ2-1; D call uncertain. CDR1 SEHNR and CDR2 FQNEAQ come from the germline V gene (reference sequence). V was pared by 1 base and J by 7 bases, with 11 bases between. The CDR3 runs to 14 residues. CDR3 region: CASSLGSSKNEQFF. As DNA, the CDR3 is TGTGCCAGCAGCTTAGGCTCATCTAAAAATGAGCAGTTCTTC.

This clonotype was counted many times. CDR3 residues: CASSEVGRRLGEQFF. Here the CDR3 DNA reads TGTGCCAGCAGTGAAGTTGGTAGGAGGTTGGGTGAGCAGTTCTTC. The chain uses TRBV6-1 and TRBJ2-1; weak D call: TRBD2 (5 bases). CDR3 length: 15 amino acids. Between the trimmed V and J ends, which lost 1 base and 9 bases, there was a span of 16 bases. The germline gives CDR1 MNHNS, CDR2 SASEGT.

This clonotype was observed a few times. This may arise from a read error, as a much more abundant clone is one base away. The chain is built from TRBV5-1 and TRBJ2-5; D uncertain. Germline V gene sequence: CDR1 SGHRS, CDR2 YFSETQ. CDR3 length equals 13 residues. The V end was cut by 7 bases, the J end by 5 bases, with 15 bases between. The CDR3 nucleotides are TGCGCCAGCGCCAGCATGGTAGTGGAGACCCAGTACTTC. This gives the protein CASASMVVETQYF.

On this clonotype: A far larger clone lies a single base away; this is likely a read error. This sequence joins TRBV6-5 and TRBJ2-1; 7 positions agree with TRBD1. This CDR3 comprises 15 residues. Germline V lookup: CDR1 MNHEY, CDR2 SVGAGI. CDR3 protein: CAISDSRQGGNEQFF. The CDR3 DNA reads as TGTGCCATCAGTGACTCGAGACAGGGTGGTAATGAGCAGTTCTTC.

A word on this clonotype: As the CDR3 is not closed by the conserved phenylalanine or tryptophan, this likely results from a read error. This chain connects TRBV7-2 to TRBJ2-1, with 9 bases fitting TRBD2. CDR1 is SGHTA, CDR2 FQGNSA, per germline. CDR3 length: 15 residues. J lost 8 bases, V lost 7 bases, and 12 bases had no gene match. For the CDR3, the DNA is TGTGCCAGCACCTCACTACTAGCGGGTCTCGATGAGCAGTTCCTC. Protein sequence: CASTSLLAGLDEQFL.

Comments on this clonotype: Lacking the conserved final phenylalanine or tryptophan, this CDR3 likely reflects a read error. The chain recombines TRBV6-1 with TRBJ2-7; maybe TRBD2 (6 bases). V lost 4 bases, J lost 4 bases, and 17 bases lay in between. CDR1 MNHNS and CDR2 SASEGT come from the germline V gene. The CDR3 is made up of 15 amino acids. The CDR3 reads CASSAIIGSQYEQYL. For the CDR3, the DNA is TGTGCCAGCAGTGCCATCATCGGGAGCCAGTACGAGCAGTACCTC.

There are many counts of this clonotype. The CDR3 DNA follows: TGTGCCAGCTCACCACAAAAGAATCAGCCCCAGCATTTT. It yields the protein CASSPQKNQPQHF. V gene TRBV18 combines with J gene TRBJ1-5; D remains unclear. The CDR3 is 13 amino acids. The V end lost 1 base, the J end lost 4 bases, and 5 bases lay between the germline ends. Germline V gives CDR1 KGHSH, CDR2 LQKENI.

This clonotype was recorded many times. The chain uses TRBV11-2 and TRBJ2-7, with 8 bases lining up with TRBD2. V trimming: 5 bases; J trimming: 4 bases; junction bases outside the gene matches: 10. The CDR3 runs 15 residues. Germline V gene data show CDR1 as SGHAT and CDR2 as FQNNGV. The CDR3 here is CASSPVVAGRYEQYF. CDR3 bases: TGTGCCAGCAGCCCGGTAGTAGCGGGACGATACGAGCAGTACTTC.

This clonotype was counted at least ten times. The J gene is TRBJ2-5, the V gene TRBV11-3; a weak D match, TRBD2 (5 bases). In germline, CDR1 is SGHNT, CDR2 YENEEA. CDR3 length: 15 amino acids. V shed 0 bases and J shed 4 bases, with 12 bases lying between them. CDR3 in amino acids: CASSLDLPGLETQYF. CDR3 nucleotides: TGTGCCAGCAGCTTAGATCTGCCAGGACTAGAGACCCAGTACTTC.

This clonotype was detected ten times or more. The V call is TRBV14, the J call TRBJ2-7, with unresolved D. V shed 1 base and J shed 5 bases, with 6 bases lying between them. Germline loops: CDR1 SGHDN, CDR2 FVKESK. The CDR3 is 12 residues long. Written as DNA, the CDR3 is TGTGCCAGCAGCCAAGTCCGGCACGAGCAGTACTTC. Its translation is CASSQVRHEQYF.

This clonotype has ten or more counts. The chain has TRBV20-1 and TRBJ2-7; 11 nucleotides match TRBD2. V shed 1 base and J 3 bases; nucleotides not matched to a gene: 8. Per the germline V gene, CDR1 is DFQATT and CDR2 is SNEGSKA (reference sequence). The CDR3 is 16 amino acids. The CDR3 here is CSARGDTSGRFYEQYF. For the CDR3, the DNA is TGCAGTGCTAGAGGCGACACTAGCGGGAGATTCTACGAGCAGTACTTC.

This clonotype was recorded at least ten times. The V call is TRBV19, the J call TRBJ2-7, with 9 positions matching TRBD1. The length of the CDR3 is 12 residues. The germline V gene has CDR1 LNHDA and CDR2 SQIVND (reference sequence). The trim removed 6 bases at V and 12 bases at J, leaving 9 bases unmatched. The CDR3: CASSLRDRDLYF. In nucleotides, the CDR3 is TGTGCCAGTAGCCTCCGGGACAGGGATCTGTACTTC.

A remark on this clonotype: A read error may explain this, as a much larger clone is one base away. The rearrangement uses TRBV12-3 or TRBV12-4 and TRBJ2-3; D remains ambiguous. This CDR3 is built from 11 residues. Trimming shortened V by 3 bases and J by 6 bases, and 4 bases separated the two germline ends. The CDR3 loop is CASSFSDTQYF. CDR3 coding DNA: TGTGCCAGCAGTTTCAGTGATACGCAGTATTTT.

This clonotype was seen ten or more times. This rearrangement joins TRBV12-3 or TRBV12-4 to TRBJ1-6, with 9 bases fitting TRBD1. The CDR3 length is 14 residues. V dropped 5 bases and J dropped 10; count of bases not matched to a gene: 6. CDR3 nucleotides: TGTGCCAGCAGTCCTACAGGGGGCGAATCACCCCTCCACTTT. This sequence encodes CASSPTGGESPLHF.

This clonotype appeared many times. An end of the junction does not agree with germline; a read error may underlie this. The chain is built from TRBV11-2 and TRBJ2-1; TRBD2 aligns across 9 bases. This CDR3 region has 13 residues. The germline V gene has CDR1 SGHAT and CDR2 FQNNGV. The CDR3 protein is CASSSGAGTSPHF. CDR3 sequence (DNA): TGTGCCAGCAGCTCGGGGGCCGGGACTAGCCCCCACTTC. Complete variable domain (other parts from reference TRBV11-2 and TRBJ2-1): EAGVAQSPRYKIIEKRQSVAFWCNPISGHATLYWYQQILGQGPKLLIQFQNNGVVDDSQLPKDRFSAERLKGVDSTLKIQPAKLEDSAVYLCASSSGAGTSPHFGPGTRLTVL.

This clonotype was seen at least ten times. This sequence joins TRBV11-2 and TRBJ2-1, with 9 bases aligning to TRBD2. V lost 5 bases to trimming and J lost 7 bases; unmatched junction nucleotides: 9. Germline assignment: CDR1 SGHAT and CDR2 FQNNGV. This CDR3 is 15 amino acids long. The CDR3 sequence: CASSMGLAGLNEQFF. CDR3 coding DNA: TGTGCCAGCAGCATGGGTCTAGCGGGGTTGAATGAGCAGTTCTTC.

The CDR3 DNA reads TGTGCCACCAGCAGAGGACAGGGCCCCTACTACGAGCAGTACTTC. Its translation is CATSRGQGPYYEQYF. J is TRBJ2-7 and V is TRBV15, with TRBD1 identical over 7 bases. This CDR3 is built from 15 residues. Germline CDR1 reads LNHNV; CDR2 reads YYDKDF (reference sequence). V lost 1 base to trimming and J lost 3 bases; unmatched junction nucleotides: 6.

This clonotype occurred many times. The rearrangement uses TRBV18 and TRBJ2-5; tentatively, D is TRBD1 (5 bases). The V gene's germline CDR1 is KGHSH and CDR2 LQKENI. V lost 5 bases to trimming and J lost 0 bases, with 13 bases between them. The CDR3 consists of 15 residues. The DNA of the CDR3 is TGTGCCAGCTCAGGGGCGAGAGCGTACCAAGAGACCCAGTACTTC. Protein: CASSGARAYQETQYF.

As regards this clonotype: This sequence may be a read error, since a much larger clone differs from it by one base. This chain connects TRBV2 to TRBJ2-5; either TRBD1 or TRBD2 may fit D (5 bases each). Trimming shortened V by 5 bases and J by 1 base, and 8 bases separated the two germline ends. Germline CDR1 SNHLY, CDR2 FYNNEI. The CDR3 is 13 amino acids. CDR3 DNA sequence: TGTGCCAGCAGTCCGGGACCCCAAGAGACCCAGTACTTC. Translation gives CASSPGPQETQYF.

This clonotype was seen many times. This chain links TRBV27 with TRBJ1-2; 8 bases are a match to TRBD1. This CDR3 is 14 amino acids long. V lost 5 bases to trimming and J lost 7 bases; unmatched junction nucleotides: 9. CDR1 and CDR2 from the germline V gene are MNHEY and SMNVEV (reference sequence). CDR3 sequence: CASSPRTGRVGYTF. Here the CDR3 DNA reads TGTGCCAGCAGTCCACGGACAGGGAGGGTTGGCTACACCTTC.

About this clonotype: A much larger clone differs by one base, so this may be a read error. The chain is built from TRBV7-2 and TRBJ2-7; D is ambiguous. The germline V gene encodes CDR1 SGHTA and CDR2 FQGNSA. The CDR3 is 14 residues long. This chain's CDR3 is CASSYSRGADEEYF. CDR3 DNA sequence: TGTGCCAGCAGTTACTCTCGAGGCGCGGACGAGGAGTACTTC.

The V and J genes are TRBV7-2 and TRBJ2-6; 10 nucleotides match TRBD1. The trim removed 5 bases at V and 8 bases at J, leaving 12 bases unmatched. Germline V gene sequence: CDR1 SGHTA, CDR2 FQGNSA. The CDR3 is 17 amino acids. The CDR3 region has the DNA TGTGCCAGCAGCCCAGGGACAGGGGTCCCTGTGTCCAACGTCCTGACTTTC. Translated, it gives CASSPGTGVPVSNVLTF.

With respect to this clonotype: This could be a read error, since a much larger clone is one nucleotide away. The chain employs TRBV7-9 and TRBJ2-1; 11 positions agree with TRBD2. This CDR3 region has 17 residues. The germline CDR1 and CDR2 sequences are SEHNR and FQNEAQ (reference sequence). The J segment lost 10 bases and the V segment lost 6 bases, leaving 17 bases of the junction unmatched. In nucleotides, the CDR3 is TGTGCCAGCAGGCCACCCTTACTAGCGGGAGTAGGCAAAGAGCAGTTCTTC. The encoded protein is CASRPPLLAGVGKEQFF. Based on the CDR3 plus reference TRBV7-9 and TRBJ2-1, the full variable domain is DTGVSQNPRHKITKRGQNVTFRCDPISEHNRLYWYRQTLGQGPEFLTYFQNEAQLEKSRLLSDRFSAERPKGSFSTLEIQRTEQGDSAMYLCASRPPLLAGVGKEQFFGPGTRLTVL.

This clonotype was picked up many times. The CDR3 end shows no conserved phenylalanine or tryptophan, and so a read error is likely. The chain uses TRBV30 and TRBJ2-3; TRBD1 might be the D (6 bases). This CDR3 is built from 16 residues. Trimming removed 3 bases from V and 0 bases from J, with 16 bases in between. Looked up from germline, CDR1 is GTSNPN and CDR2 is SVGIG (reference sequence). The CDR3 sequence is CAWRRGQSLSTDTQYL. In DNA form, the CDR3 reads TGTGCCTGGAGGAGAGGACAGTCCCTGAGCACAGATACGCAGTATCTT.

Concerning this clonotype itself: The junction shows a germline mismatch at one end, possibly a read error. The V call is TRBV10-3, the J call TRBJ2-7; 8 positions agree with TRBD1. The CDR3 contains 14 residues. Germline V gives CDR1 ENHRY, CDR2 SYGVKD. CDR3 amino acids: CSISEPGQAYEQYF. In nucleotides, the CDR3 is TGTTCCATCAGTGAGCCGGGACAGGCCTACGAGCAGTACTTC.